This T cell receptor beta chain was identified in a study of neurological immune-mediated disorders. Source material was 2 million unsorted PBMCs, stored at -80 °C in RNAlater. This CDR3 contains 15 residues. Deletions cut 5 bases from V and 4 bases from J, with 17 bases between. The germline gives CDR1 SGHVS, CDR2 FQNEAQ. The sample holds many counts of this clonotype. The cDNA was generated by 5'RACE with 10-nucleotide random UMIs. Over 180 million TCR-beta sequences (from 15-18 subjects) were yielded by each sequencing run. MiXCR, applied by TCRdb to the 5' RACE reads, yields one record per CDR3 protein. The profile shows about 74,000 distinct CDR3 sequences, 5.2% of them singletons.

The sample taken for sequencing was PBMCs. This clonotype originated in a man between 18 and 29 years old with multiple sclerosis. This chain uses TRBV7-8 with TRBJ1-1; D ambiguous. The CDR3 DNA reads TGTGCCAGCAGCCCCCGGACCCTGCGCGCCACTGAAGCTTTCTTT. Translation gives CASSPRTLRATEAFF.